Below, one T cell receptor (beta chain) is given with its context. What it recognizes is unknown. A read error may account for a junction end that differs from germline. Other DNA sequences in the sample encode the same CDR3. This sample stems from a study of Tregs in tolerant kidney transplant recipients. Recipients received nonmyeloablative bone marrow transplants from related graft donors, with transient mixed chimerism. Unstimulated Tregs (CD4+CD25+CD127-) and CD4+CD25- non-Tregs were sorted from PBMCs. Whole-study results and caveats: Biological reproducibility was not directly addressed in this study. Tregs expanded with activated donor B cells seemed most donor-specific. In tolerant patients, donor-specific Tregs outgrew total Tregs, suggesting antigen-driven expansion.

Sequencing used immunoSEQ multiplex PCR; TCRdb keeps in-frame clones, though not all of them. The sample records about 81,000 clones, around 90% being singletons. This TCR came from a human patient who received a combined kidney and bone marrow transplant. A share of the T cells may be of graft donor origin. This specimen was CD4+ T cells from blood (PBMCs), taken 24 months after the transplant.

This CDR3 is CASSAGTGNNSPLHF. The DNA of the CDR3 is TGTGCCAGCAGCGCCGGGACAGGGAATAATTCCCCCCTCCACTTT. The rearrangement links TRBV7-9 to TRBJ1-6; 9 bases are a match to TRBD1. The CDR3 spans 15 residues. The germline V gene encodes CDR1 SEHNR and CDR2 FQNEAQ (reference sequence).